This T cell receptor beta chain was sequenced in a study of cytomegalovirus exposure and HLA in healthy donors. Amplification used 60 Vbeta primers and 13 Jbeta primers. Libraries were prepared by immunoSEQ multiplex PCR; TCRdb keeps only in-frame clonotypes and omits some of them. The table has about 44,000 clones, approximately 90% seen once. This CDR3 has 12 amino acids. The germline V and J ends were trimmed by 0 bases and 13 bases, with 12 bases remaining between them. Germline-derived CDR1 and CDR2 are ENHRY and SYGVKD. This chain connects TRBV10-3 to TRBJ2-5; D unresolved. The specimen sequenced was PBMCs. The receptor was isolated from a middle-aged woman in good health and CMV-seropositive. The CDR3 DNA is TGTGCCATCAGTGAGTCCACATCCCCAGGGTACTTC. Translation: CAISESTSPGYF.